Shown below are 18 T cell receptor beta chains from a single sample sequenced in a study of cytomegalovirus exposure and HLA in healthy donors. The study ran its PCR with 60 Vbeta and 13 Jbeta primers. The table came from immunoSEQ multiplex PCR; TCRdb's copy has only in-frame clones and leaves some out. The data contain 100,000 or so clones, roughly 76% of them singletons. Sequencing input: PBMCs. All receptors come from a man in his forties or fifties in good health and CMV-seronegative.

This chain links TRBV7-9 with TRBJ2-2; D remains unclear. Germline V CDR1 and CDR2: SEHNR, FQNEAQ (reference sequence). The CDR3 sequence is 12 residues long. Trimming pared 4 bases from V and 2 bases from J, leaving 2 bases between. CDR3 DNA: TGTGCCAGCAGCTCTAACACCGGGGAGCTGTTTTTT. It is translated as CASSSNTGELFF.

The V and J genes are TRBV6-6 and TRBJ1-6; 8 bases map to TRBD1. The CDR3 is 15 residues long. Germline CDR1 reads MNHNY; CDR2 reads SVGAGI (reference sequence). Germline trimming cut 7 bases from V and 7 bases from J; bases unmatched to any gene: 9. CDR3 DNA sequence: TGTGCCAGCATTAACATCCGACAGGGGAATTCACCCCTCCACTTT. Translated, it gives CASINIRQGNSPLHF.

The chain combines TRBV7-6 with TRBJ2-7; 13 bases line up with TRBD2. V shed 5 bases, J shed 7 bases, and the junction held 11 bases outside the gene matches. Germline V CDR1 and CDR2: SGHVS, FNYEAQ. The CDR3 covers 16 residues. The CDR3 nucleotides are TGTGCCAGCAGCCCACCGGGACTAGCGGGGTTTCGAGAGCAGTACTTC. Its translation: CASSPPGLAGFREQYF.

The CDR3 DNA sequence: TGTGCCAGCAGTTGGACCAGGGAGGGCACCGGGGAGCTGTTTTTT. Residues: CASSWTREGTGELFF. The J gene is TRBJ2-2, the V gene TRBV6-5; 7 bases are shared with TRBD2. From germline, CDR1 is MNHEY and CDR2 SVGAGI. The CDR3 is made up of 15 amino acids. Losses at the gene ends were 4 bases for V and 4 bases for J; bases not matched to a gene: 6.

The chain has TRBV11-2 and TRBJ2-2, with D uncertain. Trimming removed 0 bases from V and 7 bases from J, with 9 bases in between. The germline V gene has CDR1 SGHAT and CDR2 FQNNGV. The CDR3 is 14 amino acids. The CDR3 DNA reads TGTGCCAGCAGCTTAGACGTAGTCGGCGGGGAGCTGTTTTTT. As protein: CASSLDVVGGELFF.

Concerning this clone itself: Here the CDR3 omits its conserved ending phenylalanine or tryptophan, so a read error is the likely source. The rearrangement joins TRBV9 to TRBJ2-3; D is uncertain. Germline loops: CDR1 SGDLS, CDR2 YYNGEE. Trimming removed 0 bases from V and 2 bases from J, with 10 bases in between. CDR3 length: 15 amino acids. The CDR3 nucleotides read TGTGCCAGCAGCGTAGGGGCTCTGAACACAGATACGCAGTATGTT. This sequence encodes CASSVGALNTDTQYV.

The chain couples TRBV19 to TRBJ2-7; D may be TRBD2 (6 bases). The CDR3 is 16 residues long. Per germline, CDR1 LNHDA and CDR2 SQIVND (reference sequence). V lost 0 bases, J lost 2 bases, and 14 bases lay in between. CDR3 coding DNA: TGTGCCAGTAGTATAGATCGAGAACTAGCTACCTACGAGCAGTACTTC. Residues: CASSIDRELATYEQYF.

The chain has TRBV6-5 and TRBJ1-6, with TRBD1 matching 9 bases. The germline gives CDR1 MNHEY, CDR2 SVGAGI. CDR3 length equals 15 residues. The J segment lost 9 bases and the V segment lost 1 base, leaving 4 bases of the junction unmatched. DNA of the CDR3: TGTGCCAGCAGTTACTGGGACAGGGAAGGTTCACCCCTCCACTTT. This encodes CASSYWDREGSPLHF.

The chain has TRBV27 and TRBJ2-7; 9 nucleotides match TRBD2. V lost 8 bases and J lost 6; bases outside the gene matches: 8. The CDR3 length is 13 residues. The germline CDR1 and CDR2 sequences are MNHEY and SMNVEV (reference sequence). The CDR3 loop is CASRPAGGGEQYF. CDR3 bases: TGTGCCAGCCGTCCAGCGGGGGGTGGCGAGCAGTACTTC.

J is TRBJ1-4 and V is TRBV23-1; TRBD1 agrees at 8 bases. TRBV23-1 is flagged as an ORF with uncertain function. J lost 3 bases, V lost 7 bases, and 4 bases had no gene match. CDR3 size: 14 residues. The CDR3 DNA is TGCGCCAGCACCCCGGACAGGGCTAATGAAAAACTGTTTTTT. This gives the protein CASTPDRANEKLFF.

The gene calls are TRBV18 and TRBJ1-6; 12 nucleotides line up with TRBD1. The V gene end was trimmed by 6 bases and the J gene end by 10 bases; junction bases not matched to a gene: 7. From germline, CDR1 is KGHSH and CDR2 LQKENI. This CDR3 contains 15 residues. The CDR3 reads CASSPGQGAWSPLHF. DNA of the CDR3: TGTGCCAGCTCCCCGGGACAGGGGGCTTGGTCACCCCTCCACTTT.

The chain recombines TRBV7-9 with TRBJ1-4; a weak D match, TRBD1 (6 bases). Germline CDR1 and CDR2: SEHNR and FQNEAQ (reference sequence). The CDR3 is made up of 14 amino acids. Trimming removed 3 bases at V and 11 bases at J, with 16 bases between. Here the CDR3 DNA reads TGTGCCAGCAGCTTCTCACAGGGATCGGGGAAACTGTTTTTT. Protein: CASSFSQGSGKLFF.

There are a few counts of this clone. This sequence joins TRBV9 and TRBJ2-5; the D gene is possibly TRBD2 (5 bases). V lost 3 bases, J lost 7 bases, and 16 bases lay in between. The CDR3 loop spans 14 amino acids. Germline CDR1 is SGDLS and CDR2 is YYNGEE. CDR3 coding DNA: TGTGCCAGCAGCGGAGAGGGCAACCGGGGGACCCAGTACTTC. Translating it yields CASSGEGNRGTQYF.

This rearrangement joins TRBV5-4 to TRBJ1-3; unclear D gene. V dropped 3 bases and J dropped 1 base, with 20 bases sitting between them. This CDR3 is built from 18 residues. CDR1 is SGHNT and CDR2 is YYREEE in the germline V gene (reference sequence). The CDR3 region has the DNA TGTGCCAGCAGCTCCCTGGGTCCAGACGACGGGTCTGGAAACACCATATATTTT. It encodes CASSSLGPDDGSGNTIYF.

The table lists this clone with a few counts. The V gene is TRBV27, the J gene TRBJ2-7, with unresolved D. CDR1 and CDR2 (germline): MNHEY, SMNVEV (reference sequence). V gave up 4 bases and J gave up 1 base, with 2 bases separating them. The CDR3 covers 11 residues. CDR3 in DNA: TGTGCCAGCAGTTCATCCTACGAGCAGTACTTC. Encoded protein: CASSSSYEQYF.

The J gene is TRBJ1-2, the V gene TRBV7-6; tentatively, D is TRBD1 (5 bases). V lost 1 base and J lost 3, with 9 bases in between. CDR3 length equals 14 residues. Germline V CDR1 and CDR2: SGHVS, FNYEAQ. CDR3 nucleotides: TGTGCCAGCAGCTTAGGCCCACAGGACTATGGCTACACCTTC. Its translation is CASSLGPQDYGYTF. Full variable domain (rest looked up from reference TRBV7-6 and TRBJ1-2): GAGVSQSPRYKVTKRGQDVALRCDPISGHVSLYWYRQALGQGPEFLTYFNYEAQQDKSGLPNDRFSAERPEGSISTLTIQRTEQRDSAMYRCASSLGPQDYGYTFGSGTRLTVV.

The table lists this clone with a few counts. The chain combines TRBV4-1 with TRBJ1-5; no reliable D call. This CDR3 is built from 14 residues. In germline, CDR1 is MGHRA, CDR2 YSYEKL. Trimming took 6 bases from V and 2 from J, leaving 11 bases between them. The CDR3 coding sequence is TGCGCCAGCAGTCCCTATCTCGGCAATCAGCCCCAGCATTTT. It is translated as CASSPYLGNQPQHF.

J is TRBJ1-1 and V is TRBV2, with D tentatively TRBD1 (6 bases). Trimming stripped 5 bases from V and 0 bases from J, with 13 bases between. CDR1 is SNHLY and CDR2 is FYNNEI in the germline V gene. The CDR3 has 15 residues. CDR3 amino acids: CASSLGQFMNTEAFF. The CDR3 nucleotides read TGTGCCAGCAGTCTCGGACAGTTCATGAACACTGAAGCTTTCTTT.